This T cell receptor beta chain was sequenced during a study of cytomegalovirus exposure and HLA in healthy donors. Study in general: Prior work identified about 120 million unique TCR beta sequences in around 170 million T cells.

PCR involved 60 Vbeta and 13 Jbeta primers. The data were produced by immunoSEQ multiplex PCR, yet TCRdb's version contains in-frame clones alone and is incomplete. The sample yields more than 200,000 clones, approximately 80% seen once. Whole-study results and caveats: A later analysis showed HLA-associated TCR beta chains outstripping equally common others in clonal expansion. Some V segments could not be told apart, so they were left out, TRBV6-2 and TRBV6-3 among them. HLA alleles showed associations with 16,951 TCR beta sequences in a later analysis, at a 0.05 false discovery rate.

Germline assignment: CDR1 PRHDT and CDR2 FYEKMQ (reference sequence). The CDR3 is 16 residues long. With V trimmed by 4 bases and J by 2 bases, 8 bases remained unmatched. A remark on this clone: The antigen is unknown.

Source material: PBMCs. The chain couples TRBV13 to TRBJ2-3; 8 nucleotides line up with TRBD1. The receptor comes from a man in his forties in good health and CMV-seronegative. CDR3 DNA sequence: TGTGCCAGCAGCTCCCGGAGGGACAGGATCACAGATACGCAGTATTTT. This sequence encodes CASSSRRDRITDTQYF.